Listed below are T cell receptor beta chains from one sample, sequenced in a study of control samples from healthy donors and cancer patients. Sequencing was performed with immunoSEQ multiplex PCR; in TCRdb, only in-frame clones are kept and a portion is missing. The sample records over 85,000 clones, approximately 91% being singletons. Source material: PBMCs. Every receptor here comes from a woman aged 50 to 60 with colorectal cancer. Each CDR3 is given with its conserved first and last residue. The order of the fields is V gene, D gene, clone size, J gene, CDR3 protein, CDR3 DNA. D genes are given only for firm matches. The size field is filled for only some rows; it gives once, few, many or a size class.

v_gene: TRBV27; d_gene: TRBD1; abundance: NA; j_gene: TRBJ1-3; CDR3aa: CASSSGQNSGNTIYF; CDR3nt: TGTGCCAGCAGTTCGGGACAGAACTCTGGAAACACCATATATTTT
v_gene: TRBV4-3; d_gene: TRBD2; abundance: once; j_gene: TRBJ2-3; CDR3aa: CASSQARGGPGDTQYF; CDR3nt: TGCGCCAGCAGCCAAGCGCGGGGGGGGCCAGGGGATACGCAGTATTTT
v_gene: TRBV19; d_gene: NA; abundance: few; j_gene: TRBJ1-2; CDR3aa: CASSTLASYGYTF; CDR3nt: TGTGCCAGTAGTACCCTCGCATCCTATGGCTACACCTTC
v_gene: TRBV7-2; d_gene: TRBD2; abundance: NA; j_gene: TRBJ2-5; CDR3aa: CASSARLAGGQETQYF; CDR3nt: TGTGCCAGCAGCGCCCGACTAGCGGGGGGCCAAGAGACCCAGTACTTC
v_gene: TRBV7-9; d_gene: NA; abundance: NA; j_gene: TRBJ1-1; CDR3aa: CASSLRDAEAFF; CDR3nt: TGTGCCAGCAGCCTTAGGGACGCTGAAGCTTTCTTT
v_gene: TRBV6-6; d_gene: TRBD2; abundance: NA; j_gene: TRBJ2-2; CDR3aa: CASSPTSGGENTGELFF; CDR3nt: TGTGCCAGCAGTCCGACTAGCGGGGGGGAAAACACCGGGGAGCTGTTTTTT
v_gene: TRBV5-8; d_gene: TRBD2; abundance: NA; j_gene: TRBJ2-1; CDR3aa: CASSLVLTSGGYNEQFF; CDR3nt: TGTGCCAGCAGCTTGGTGCTGACTAGCGGGGGTTACAATGAGCAGTTCTTC
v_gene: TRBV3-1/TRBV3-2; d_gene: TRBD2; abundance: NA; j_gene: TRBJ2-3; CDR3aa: CASRPGGVSADTQYF; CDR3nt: TGTGCCAGCAGGCCCGGGGGGGTTTCCGCAGATACGCAGTATTTT
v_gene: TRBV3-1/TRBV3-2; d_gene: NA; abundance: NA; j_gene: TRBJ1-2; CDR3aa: CASSQDQGTYGYTF; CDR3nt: TGTGCCAGCAGCCAAGACCAGGGGACCTATGGCTACACCTTC
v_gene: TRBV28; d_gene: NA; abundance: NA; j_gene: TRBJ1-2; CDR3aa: CASRADNYGYTF; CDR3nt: TGTGCCAGCAGAGCCGACAACTATGGCTACACCTTC
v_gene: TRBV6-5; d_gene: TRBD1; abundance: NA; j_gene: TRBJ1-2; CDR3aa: CASSPGQFGYTF; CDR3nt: TGTGCCAGCAGCCCGGGACAGTTTGGCTACACCTTC
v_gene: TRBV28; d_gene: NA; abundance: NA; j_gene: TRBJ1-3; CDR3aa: CASSHRQVLSGNTIYF; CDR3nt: TGTGCCAGCAGCCATAGACAGGTCCTCTCTGGAAACACCATATATTTT
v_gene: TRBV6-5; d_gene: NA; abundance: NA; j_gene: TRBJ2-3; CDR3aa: CASSSRGPDTQYF; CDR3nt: TGTGCCAGCAGTTCGCGGGGACCAGATACGCAGTATTTT
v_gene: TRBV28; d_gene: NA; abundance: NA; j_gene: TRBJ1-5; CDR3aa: CASHRGNQPQHF; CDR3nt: TGTGCCAGTCACAGGGGCAATCAGCCCCAGCATTTT
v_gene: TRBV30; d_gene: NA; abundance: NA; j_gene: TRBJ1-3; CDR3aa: CAWNAGSFSGNTIYF; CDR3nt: TGTGCCTGGAACGCAGGGAGCTTCTCTGGAAACACCATATATTTT
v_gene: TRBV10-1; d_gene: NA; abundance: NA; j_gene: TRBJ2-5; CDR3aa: CASSESIGGTETQYF; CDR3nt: TGCGCCAGCAGTGAGTCGATCGGGGGCACGGAGACCCAGTACTTC
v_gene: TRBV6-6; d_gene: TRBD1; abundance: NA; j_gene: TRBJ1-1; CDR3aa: CASIRQGNTEAFF; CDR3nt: TGTGCCAGCATCAGACAGGGGAACACTGAAGCTTTCTTT
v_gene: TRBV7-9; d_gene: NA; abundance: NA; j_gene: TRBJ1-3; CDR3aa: CASRQGPSGNTIYF; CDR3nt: TGTGCCAGCAGACAGGGACCCTCTGGAAACACCATATATTTT
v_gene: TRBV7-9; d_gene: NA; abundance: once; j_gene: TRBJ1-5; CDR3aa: CASSLDRTNQPQHF; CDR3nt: TGTGCCAGCAGCCTGGACAGAACCAATCAGCCCCAGCATTTT
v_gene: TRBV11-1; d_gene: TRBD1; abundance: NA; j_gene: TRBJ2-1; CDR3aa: CASSENDRGEQFF; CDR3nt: TGTGCCAGCAGCGAAAACGACAGGGGGGAGCAGTTCTTC
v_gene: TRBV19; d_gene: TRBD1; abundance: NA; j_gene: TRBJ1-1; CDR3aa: CASSADRGTEAFF; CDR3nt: TGTGCCAGTAGTGCCGACAGGGGTACTGAAGCTTTCTTT
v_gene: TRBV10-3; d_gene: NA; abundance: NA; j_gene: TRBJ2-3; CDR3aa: CAISKEGVSTDTQYF; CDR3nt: TGTGCCATCAGTAAGGAGGGAGTGAGCACAGATACGCAGTATTTT
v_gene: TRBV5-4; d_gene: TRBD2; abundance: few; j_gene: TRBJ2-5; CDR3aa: CASSTASGETQYF; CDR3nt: TGTGCCAGCAGCACCGCTAGCGGGGAGACCCAGTACTTC
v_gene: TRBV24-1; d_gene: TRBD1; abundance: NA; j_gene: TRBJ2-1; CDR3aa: CATSDDDRGRNEQFF; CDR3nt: TGTGCCACCAGTGACGATGACAGGGGGCGGAATGAGCAGTTCTTC
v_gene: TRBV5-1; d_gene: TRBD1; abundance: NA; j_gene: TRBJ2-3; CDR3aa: CASSMTGVPDTQYF; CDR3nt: TGCGCCAGCAGCATGACAGGGGTCCCAGATACGCAGTATTTT
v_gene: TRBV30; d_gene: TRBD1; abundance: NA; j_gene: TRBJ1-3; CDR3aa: CAWSPLGTGMNTIYF; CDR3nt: TGTGCCTGGAGTCCTCTGGGGACAGGGATGAACACCATATATTTT
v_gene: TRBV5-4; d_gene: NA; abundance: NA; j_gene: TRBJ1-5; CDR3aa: CASSLPPARDNQPQHF; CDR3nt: TGTGCCAGCAGCCTACCCCCGGCCAGGGACAATCAGCCCCAGCATTTT
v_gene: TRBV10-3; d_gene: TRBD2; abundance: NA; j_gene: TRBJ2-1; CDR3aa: CAISEASGPYNEQFF; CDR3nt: TGTGCCATCAGTGAGGCTAGCGGGCCCTACAATGAGCAGTTCTTC
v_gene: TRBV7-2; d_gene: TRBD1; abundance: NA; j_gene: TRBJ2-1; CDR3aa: CASSTTGDNEQFF; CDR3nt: TGTGCCAGCAGCACAACAGGGGACAATGAGCAGTTCTTC
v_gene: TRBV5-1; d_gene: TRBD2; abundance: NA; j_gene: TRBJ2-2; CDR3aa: CASSWTSGGNTGELFF; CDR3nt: TGCGCCAGCAGCTGGACCTCGGGAGGGAACACCGGGGAGCTGTTTTTT
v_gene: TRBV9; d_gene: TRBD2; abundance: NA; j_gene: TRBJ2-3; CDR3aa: CASSVEIAGATDTQYF; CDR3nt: TGTGCCAGCAGCGTAGAGATAGCGGGGGCGACAGATACGCAGTATTTT
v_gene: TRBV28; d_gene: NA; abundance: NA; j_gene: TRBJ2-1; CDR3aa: CASRPIILAPIGDEQFF; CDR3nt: TGTGCCAGCAGGCCCATTATCCTAGCGCCTATTGGGGATGAGCAGTTCTTC
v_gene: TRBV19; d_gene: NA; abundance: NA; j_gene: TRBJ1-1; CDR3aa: CASSIDRGNTEAFF; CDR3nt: TGTGCCAGTAGTATAGATCGTGGGAACACTGAAGCTTTCTTT
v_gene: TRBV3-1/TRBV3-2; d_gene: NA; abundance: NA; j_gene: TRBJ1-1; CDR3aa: CASSRGQYEAFF; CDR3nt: TGTGCCAGCAGCCGAGGACAGTATGAAGCTTTCTTT
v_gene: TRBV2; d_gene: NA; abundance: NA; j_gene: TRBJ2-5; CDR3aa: CASSVPGQETQYF; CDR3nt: TGTGCCAGCAGTGTGCCGGGACAAGAGACCCAGTACTTC
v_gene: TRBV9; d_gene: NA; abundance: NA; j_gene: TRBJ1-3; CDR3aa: CASSVDGSSGNTIYF; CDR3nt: TGTGCCAGCAGCGTAGATGGGAGCTCTGGAAACACCATATATTTT
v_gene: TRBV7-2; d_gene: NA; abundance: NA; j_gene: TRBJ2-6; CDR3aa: CASSYPGANVLTF; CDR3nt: TGTGCCAGCAGCTATCCAGGGGCCAACGTCCTGACTTTC
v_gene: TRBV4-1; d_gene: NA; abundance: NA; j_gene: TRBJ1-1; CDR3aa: CASSQDAAKNTEAFF; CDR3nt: TGCGCCAGCAGCCAAGATGCAGCGAAGAACACTGAAGCTTTCTTT
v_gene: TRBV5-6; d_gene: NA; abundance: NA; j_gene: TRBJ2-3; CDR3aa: CASSLGGTDTQYF; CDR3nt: TGTGCCAGCAGCTTGGGTGGCACAGATACGCAGTATTTT
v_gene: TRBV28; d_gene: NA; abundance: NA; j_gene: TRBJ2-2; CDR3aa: CASSLFGVGNTGELFF; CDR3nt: TGTGCCAGCAGTTTATTTGGGGTGGGGAACACCGGGGAGCTGTTTTTT
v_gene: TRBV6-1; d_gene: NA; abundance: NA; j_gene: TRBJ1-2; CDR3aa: CASSEIPGSPYGYTF; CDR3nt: TGTGCCAGCAGTGAAATACCGGGGAGCCCTTATGGCTACACCTTC
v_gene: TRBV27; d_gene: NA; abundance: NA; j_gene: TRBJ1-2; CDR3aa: CASSLLTGASRGYTF; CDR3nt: TGTGCCAGCAGTTTATTGACAGGCGCCTCGAGAGGCTACACCTTC
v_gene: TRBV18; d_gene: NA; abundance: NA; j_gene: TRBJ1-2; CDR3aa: CASSLGAVNYGYTF; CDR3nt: TGTGCCAGCTCTCTAGGCGCGGTAAACTATGGCTACACCTTC
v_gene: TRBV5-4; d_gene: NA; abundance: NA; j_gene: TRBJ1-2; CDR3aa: CASSLNRAYGYTF; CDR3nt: TGTGCCAGCAGCTTAAACAGGGCATATGGCTACACCTTC
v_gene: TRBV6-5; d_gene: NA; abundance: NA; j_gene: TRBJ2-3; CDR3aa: CAIRRDSADTQYF; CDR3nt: TGTGCCATTAGGAGGGATTCTGCAGATACGCAGTATTTT
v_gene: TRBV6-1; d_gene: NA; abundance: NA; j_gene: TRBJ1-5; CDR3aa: CASSEAYNSPQHF; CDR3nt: TGTGCCAGCAGTGAAGCCTACAATTCGCCCCAGCATTTT